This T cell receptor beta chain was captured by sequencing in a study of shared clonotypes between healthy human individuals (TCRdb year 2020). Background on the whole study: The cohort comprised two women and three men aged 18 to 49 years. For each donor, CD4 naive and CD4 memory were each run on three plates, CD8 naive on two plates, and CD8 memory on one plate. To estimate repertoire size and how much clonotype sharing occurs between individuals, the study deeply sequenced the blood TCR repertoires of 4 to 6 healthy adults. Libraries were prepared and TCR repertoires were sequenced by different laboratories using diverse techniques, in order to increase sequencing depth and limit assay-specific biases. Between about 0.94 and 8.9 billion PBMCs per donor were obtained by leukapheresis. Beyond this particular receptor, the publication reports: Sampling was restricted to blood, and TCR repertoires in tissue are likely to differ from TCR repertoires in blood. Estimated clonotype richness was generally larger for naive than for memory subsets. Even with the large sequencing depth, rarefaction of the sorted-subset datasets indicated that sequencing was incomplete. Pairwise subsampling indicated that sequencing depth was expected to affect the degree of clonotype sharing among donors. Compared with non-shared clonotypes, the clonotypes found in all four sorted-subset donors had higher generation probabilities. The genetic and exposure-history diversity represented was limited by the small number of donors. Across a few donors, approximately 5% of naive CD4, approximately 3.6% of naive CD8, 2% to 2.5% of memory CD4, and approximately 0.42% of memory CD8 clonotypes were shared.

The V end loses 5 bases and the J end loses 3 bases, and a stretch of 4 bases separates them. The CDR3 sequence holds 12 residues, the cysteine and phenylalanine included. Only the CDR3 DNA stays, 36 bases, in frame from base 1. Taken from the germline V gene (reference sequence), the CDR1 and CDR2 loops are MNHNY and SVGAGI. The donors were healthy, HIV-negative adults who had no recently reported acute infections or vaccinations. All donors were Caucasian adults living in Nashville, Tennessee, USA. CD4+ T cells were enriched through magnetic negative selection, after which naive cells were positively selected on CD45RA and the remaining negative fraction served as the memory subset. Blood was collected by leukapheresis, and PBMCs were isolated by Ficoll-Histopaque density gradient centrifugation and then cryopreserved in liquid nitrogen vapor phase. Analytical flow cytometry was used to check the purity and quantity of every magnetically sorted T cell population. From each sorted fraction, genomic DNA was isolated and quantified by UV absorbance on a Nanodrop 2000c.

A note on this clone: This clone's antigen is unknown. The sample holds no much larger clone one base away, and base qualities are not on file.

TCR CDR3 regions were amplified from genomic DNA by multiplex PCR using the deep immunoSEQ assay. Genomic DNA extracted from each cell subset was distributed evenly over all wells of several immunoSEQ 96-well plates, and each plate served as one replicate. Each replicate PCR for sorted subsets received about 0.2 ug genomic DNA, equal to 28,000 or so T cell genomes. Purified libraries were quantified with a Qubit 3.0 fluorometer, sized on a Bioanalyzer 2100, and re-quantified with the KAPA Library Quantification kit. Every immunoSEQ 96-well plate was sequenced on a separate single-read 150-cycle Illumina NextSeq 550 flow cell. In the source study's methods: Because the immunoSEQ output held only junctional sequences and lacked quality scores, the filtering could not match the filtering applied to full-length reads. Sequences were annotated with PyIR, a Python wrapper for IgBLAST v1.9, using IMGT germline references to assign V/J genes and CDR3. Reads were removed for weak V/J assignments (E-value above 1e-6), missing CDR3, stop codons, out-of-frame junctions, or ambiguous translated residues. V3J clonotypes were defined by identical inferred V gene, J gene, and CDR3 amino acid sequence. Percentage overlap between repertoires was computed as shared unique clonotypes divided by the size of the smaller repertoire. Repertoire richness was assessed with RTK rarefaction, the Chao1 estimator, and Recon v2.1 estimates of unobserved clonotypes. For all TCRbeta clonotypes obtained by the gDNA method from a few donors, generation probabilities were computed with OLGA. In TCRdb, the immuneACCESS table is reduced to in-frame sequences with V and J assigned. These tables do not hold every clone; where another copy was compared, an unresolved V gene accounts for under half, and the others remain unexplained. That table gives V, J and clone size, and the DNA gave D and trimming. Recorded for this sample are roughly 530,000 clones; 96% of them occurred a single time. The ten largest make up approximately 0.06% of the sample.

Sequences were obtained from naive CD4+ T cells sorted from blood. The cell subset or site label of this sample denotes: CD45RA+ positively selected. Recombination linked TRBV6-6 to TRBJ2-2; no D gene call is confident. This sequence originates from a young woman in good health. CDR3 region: CASSQYTGELFF. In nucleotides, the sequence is TGTGCCAGCAGTCAGTACACCGGGGAGCTGTTTTTT.